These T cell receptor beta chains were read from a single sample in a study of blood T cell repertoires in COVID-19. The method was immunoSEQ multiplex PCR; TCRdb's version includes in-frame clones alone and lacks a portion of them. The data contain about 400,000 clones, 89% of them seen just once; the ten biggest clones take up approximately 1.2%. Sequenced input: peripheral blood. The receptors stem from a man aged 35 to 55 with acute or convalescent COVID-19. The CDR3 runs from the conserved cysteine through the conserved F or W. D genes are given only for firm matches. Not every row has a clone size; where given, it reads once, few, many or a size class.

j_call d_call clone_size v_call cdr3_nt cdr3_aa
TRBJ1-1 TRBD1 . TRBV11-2 TGTGCCAGCAGCTTAACCAGAAGACAGGGGCCCTTCCTAGCTGAAGCTTTCTTT CASSLTRRQGPFLAEAFF
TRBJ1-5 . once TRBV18 TGTGCCAGCTCACCAGTGGAACAGAATAGCAATCAGCCCCAGCATTTT CASSPVEQNSNQPQHF
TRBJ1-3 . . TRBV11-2 TGTGCCAGCAGCCCCAGGCCCAGCTCTGGAAACACCATATATTTT CASSPRPSSGNTIYF
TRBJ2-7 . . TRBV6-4 TGTGCCAGCAGTGACGCAAACGGGGGCGAGCAGTACTTC CASSDANGGEQYF
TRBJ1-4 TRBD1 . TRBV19 TGTGCCAGTAGTACCGCCGGGACAGGGGGCATCAATGAAAAACTGTTTTTT CASSTAGTGGINEKLFF
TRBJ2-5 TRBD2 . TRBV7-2 TGTGCCAGCAGCTGGACTAGCGGGGGGTCCGGGGAGACCCAGTACTTC CASSWTSGGSGETQYF
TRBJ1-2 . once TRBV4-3 TGCGCCAGCAGCGCCCCCGTAGGGGGTGGCTACACCTTC CASSAPVGGGYTF
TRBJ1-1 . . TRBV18 TGTGCCAGCTCACCACCAGTTCAGGGGTACACTGAAGCTTTCTTT CASSPPVQGYTEAFF
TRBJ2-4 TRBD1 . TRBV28 TGTGCCAGCACCTGGACCGGGACAGGGATAAACATTCAGTACTTC CASTWTGTGINIQYF
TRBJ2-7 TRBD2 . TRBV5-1 TGCGCCAGCAGCGGCGGGACTAGCGGGAGGCGAGAGCAGTACTTC CASSGGTSGRREQYF
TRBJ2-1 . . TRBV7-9 TGTGCCAGCACTCGAGGCGGACTCTCCTACAATGAGCAGTTCTTC CASTRGGLSYNEQFF
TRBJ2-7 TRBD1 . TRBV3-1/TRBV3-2 TGTGCCAGCAGCCAAGGCCCGGGACAGGGGAGATACGAGCAGTACTTC CASSQGPGQGRYEQYF
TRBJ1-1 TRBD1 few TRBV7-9 TGTGCCAGCAGCTTAGTACAGGGGACTTCTGAAGCTTTCTTT CASSLVQGTSEAFF
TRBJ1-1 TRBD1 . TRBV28 TGTGCCAGCAGTCTCTACAGGGGAACTGAAGCTTTCTTT CASSLYRGTEAFF
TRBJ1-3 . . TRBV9 TGTGCCAGCAGCGTAGGAAATTCGGGGGAAGCGGGAGGAAACACCATATATTTT CASSVGNSGEAGGNTIYF
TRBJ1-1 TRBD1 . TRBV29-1 TGCAGCGTTTTTGACAGGGCAAAGAACACTGAAGCTTTCTTT CSVFDRAKNTEAFF
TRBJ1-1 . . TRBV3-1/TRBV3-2 TGTGCCAGCAGCCAAGTGCCGGGGGGCCGGACTGAAGCTTTCTTT CASSQVPGGRTEAFF
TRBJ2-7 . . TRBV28 TGTGCCAGCAGTGGGGCCGGAGTCATCTCCTACGAGCAGTACTTC CASSGAGVISYEQYF
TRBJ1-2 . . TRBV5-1 TGCGCCAGCAGCGAACAGGACAGCCGAAACTATGGCTACACCTTC CASSEQDSRNYGYTF
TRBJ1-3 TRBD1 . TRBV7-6 TGTGCCAGCAGCTTATCGACAGGGGCTGGAAACACCATATATTTT CASSLSTGAGNTIYF
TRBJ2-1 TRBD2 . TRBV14 TGTGCCAGCAGCCAAACCGGGACTAGCGGTGGGGGGCAGTTCTTC CASSQTGTSGGGQFF
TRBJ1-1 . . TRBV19 TGTGCCAGTATGAGGGCTACGAACACTGAAGCTTTCTTT CASMRATNTEAFF
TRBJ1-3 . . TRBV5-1 TGCGCCAGCAGCTTGTCCCCGGTGAGCTCTGGAAACACCATATATTTT CASSLSPVSSGNTIYF
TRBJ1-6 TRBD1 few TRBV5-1 TGCGCCAGCAGCTCGCTGGGGACAGCCTCGAATTCACCCCTCCACTTT CASSSLGTASNSPLHF
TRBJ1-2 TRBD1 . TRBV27 TGTGCCAGCAGTCAAGTTAGGGGGCTAGTTGATGGCTACACCTTC CASSQVRGLVDGYTF
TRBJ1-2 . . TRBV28 TGTGCCAGCAGTGAGGGACATAAGGGCTACACCTTC CASSEGHKGYTF
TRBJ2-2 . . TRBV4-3 TGCGCCAGCAGCCAAGATGGGCAGGGGGGCACCGGGGAGCTGTTTTTT CASSQDGQGGTGELFF
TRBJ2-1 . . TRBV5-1 TGCGCCAGCAGCTTGGGGCAGGGTTCCGAGTTCTTC CASSLGQGSEFF
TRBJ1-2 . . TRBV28 TGTGCCAGCAGACAGGGTCCTAACTATGGCTACACCTTC CASRQGPNYGYTF
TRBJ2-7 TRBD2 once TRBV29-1 TGCAGCGTTGAAGGTACGGGGGGAATTTACGAGCAGTACTTC CSVEGTGGIYEQYF
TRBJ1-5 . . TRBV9 TGTGCCAGCAGCGTAGGAGGGATTCAGCCCCAGCATTTT CASSVGGIQPQHF
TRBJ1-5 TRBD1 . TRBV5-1 TGCGCCAGCAGCTTCGGGACAGGGGGCGCCCGGCAGCCCCAGCATTTT CASSFGTGGARQPQHF
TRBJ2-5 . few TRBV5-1 TGCGCCAGCAGCCTTCAAGAGACCCAGTACTTC CASSLQETQYF
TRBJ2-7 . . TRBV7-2 TGTGCCAGCAGCTTAGTGGGCAGGGCCTACGAGCAGTACTTC CASSLVGRAYEQYF
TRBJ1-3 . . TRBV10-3 TGTGCCACCGCAGGGATAAGTGGAAACACCATATATTTT CATAGISGNTIYF
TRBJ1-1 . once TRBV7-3 TGTGCCAGCAGCTTATCGAGAGGCACTGAAGCTTTCTTT CASSLSRGTEAFF
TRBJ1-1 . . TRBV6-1 TGTGCCAGCAGTGAACTGGGGGCGATAGGCACTGAAGCTTTCTTT CASSELGAIGTEAFF
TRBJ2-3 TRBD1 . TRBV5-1 TGCGCCAGCAGCTTAAATGGACAGGGGTCCGATACGCAGTATTTT CASSLNGQGSDTQYF
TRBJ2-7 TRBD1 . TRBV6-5 TGTGCCAGTCTCCGGGACAGTTACTCCTACGAGCAGTACTTC CASLRDSYSYEQYF
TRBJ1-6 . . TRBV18 TGTGCCAGCTCACCACTTGGGGGCAGGGGCAATTCACCCCTCCACTTT CASSPLGGRGNSPLHF
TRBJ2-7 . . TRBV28 TGTGCCAGCAGTTTGTCTTCCAAAACTTACGAGCAGTACTTC CASSLSSKTYEQYF
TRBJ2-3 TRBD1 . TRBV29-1 TGCAGCGTCCTTAACAGGGGCAGGCCCCCGAATACGCAGTATTTT CSVLNRGRPPNTQYF